Sequencing of this T cell receptor (beta chain) was carried out in a study of radiation and T cells in renal cell carcinoma. Time point specified: blood 4 weeks post-SBRT, at nephrectomy. Treatment noted: 15 Gy SBRT to primary tumor, nephrectomy 4 weeks later. The tumor was a clear cell renal cell carcinoma. Study-wide points: Top tumor clonotypes rose in blood 2 weeks post-radiation, then contracted. No pretreatment tumor biopsies were available for baseline clonotypes.

Generated by immunoSEQ multiplex PCR, the TCRdb table keeps only in-frame clones and is missing some. The sample yields about 76,000 clones, 80% to 90% seen once. The V and J ends lost 0 bases and 2 bases respectively, with 9 bases between them. Germline V lookup: CDR1 LNHNV, CDR2 YYDKDF (reference sequence). This CDR3 comprises 15 residues. This clone was detected only once. Its antigen is undetermined. Material: blood, obtained from a patient whose treatment included radiotherapy and nephrectomy. The chain is built from TRBV15 and TRBJ2-3; unclear D gene. This TCR came from an older woman with renal cell carcinoma. CDR3 in amino acids: CATSRDDGATDTQYF. Written as DNA, the CDR3 is TGTGCCACCAGCAGAGACGACGGAGCCACAGATACGCAGTATTTT.